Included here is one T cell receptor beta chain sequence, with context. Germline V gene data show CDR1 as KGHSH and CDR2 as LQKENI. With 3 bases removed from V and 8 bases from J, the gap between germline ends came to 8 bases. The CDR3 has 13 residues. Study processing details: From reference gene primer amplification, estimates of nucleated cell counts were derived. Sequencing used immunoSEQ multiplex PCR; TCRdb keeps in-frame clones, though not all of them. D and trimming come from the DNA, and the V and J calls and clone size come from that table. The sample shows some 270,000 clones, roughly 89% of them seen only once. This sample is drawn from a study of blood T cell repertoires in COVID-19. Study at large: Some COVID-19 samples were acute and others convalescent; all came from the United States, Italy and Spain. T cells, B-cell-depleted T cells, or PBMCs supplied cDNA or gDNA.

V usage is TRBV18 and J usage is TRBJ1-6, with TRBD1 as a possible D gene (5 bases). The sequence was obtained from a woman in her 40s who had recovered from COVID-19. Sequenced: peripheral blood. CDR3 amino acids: CASSPSTDSPLHF. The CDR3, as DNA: TGTGCCAGCTCACCCTCGACAGATTCACCCCTCCACTTT. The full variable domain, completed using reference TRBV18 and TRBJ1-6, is NAGVMQNPRHLVRRRGQEARLRCSPMKGHSHVYWYRQLPEEGLKFMVYLQKENIIDESGMPKERFSAEFPKEGPSILRIQQVVRGDSAAYFCASSPSTDSPLHFGNGTRLTVT.